The T cell receptor (beta chain) under discussion was sequenced for a study of blood T cells in healthy people across ages. Study findings and constraints: Possibly confounding the expanded clonotype changes was the fact that donor CMV status was unknown. TCR beta diversity, measured per million T cells, fell in a roughly linear way with age.

The second PCR ran roughly 6 to 12 cycles with a sample-barcoded 5' primer and J-beta primers. TCRdb ran MiXCR on the 5' RACE reads and lists one entry per CDR3 protein. Altogether about 1.6 million distinct CDR3 sequences are present, about 31% being singletons, with the ten largest covering 11%. This clonotype appeared a few times. Its specificity is unknown. The CDR3 runs 14 residues. Germline-derived CDR1 and CDR2 are SGHAT and FQNNGV. The V gene lost 8 bases and the J gene lost 0 bases, with 11 bases spanning the gap. Researchers report isolating at least 6 million PBMCs per sample. Per sample, no less than 5.5 micrograms of total RNA were extracted.

The TCR originated in a woman between 25 and 40 years old in good health. The chain couples TRBV11-2 to TRBJ2-1, with no clear D. The specimen was blood. The CDR3 DNA sequence: TGTGCCAGCGGACCATTGAGCTCCTACAATGAGCAGTTCTTC. The encoded protein is CASGPLSSYNEQFF.